A selection of T cell receptor beta chains follows, all from one sample in a study of vaccination effects on CD4 cells after COVID-19. Repertoires were generated with immunoSEQ multiplex PCR, while TCRdb's copy carries only in-frame clones and drops some. The repertoire has about 20,000 clones, about 65% of them found once; the top ten carry more than 9%. The antigens these receptors bind are not known. The sequenced sample was CD4+ T cells from PBMCs cultured with HCoV-NL63 spike peptides, obtained before COVID-19 vaccination. The receptors come from a human donor who received a COVID-19 vaccine. Both conserved end residues are part of each CDR3. Fields, in order: clone size, D gene, V gene, J gene, CDR3 DNA, CDR3 protein. A D gene is named only where the DNA matches it firmly. Clone size is given for some rows only: seen once, a few or many times, or a class if the clone is expanded.

abundance: .; d_gene: .; v_gene: TRBV5-1; j_gene: TRBJ1-6; CDR3nt: TGCGCCAGCAGCTCGACAGGCCGGGGGTCCTATAATTCACCCCTCCACTTT; CDR3aa: CASSSTGRGSYNSPLHF
abundance: .; d_gene: .; v_gene: TRBV5-1; j_gene: TRBJ1-1; CDR3nt: TGCGCCAGCAGCTTGATCTTGGACACTGAAGCTTTCTTT; CDR3aa: CASSLILDTEAFF
abundance: once; d_gene: TRBD2; v_gene: TRBV2; j_gene: TRBJ2-5; CDR3nt: TGTGCCAGCAGTTCGTCGGGAGGGGAGACCCAGTACTTC; CDR3aa: CASSSSGGETQYF
abundance: .; d_gene: .; v_gene: TRBV18; j_gene: TRBJ1-5; CDR3nt: TGTGCCAGCTCACCTCACGTTCGGCAGCCCCAGCATTTT; CDR3aa: CASSPHVRQPQHF
abundance: .; d_gene: .; v_gene: TRBV5-1; j_gene: TRBJ2-1; CDR3nt: TGCGCCAGCAGCTTGGAGGCACCCGCGGGTGAGCAGTTCTTC; CDR3aa: CASSLEAPAGEQFF
abundance: few; d_gene: .; v_gene: TRBV7-2; j_gene: TRBJ2-7; CDR3nt: TGTGCCAGCAGCTTGAGCTCCTACGAGCAGTACTTC; CDR3aa: CASSLSSYEQYF
abundance: .; d_gene: .; v_gene: TRBV5-1; j_gene: TRBJ1-1; CDR3nt: TGCGCCAGCAGCGTACAGGCGGGGAACACTGAAGCTTTCTTT; CDR3aa: CASSVQAGNTEAFF
abundance: .; d_gene: .; v_gene: TRBV30; j_gene: TRBJ2-3; CDR3nt: TGTGCCTGGTCCTACAGTACAGATACGCAGTATTTT; CDR3aa: CAWSYSTDTQYF
abundance: .; d_gene: TRBD2; v_gene: TRBV2; j_gene: TRBJ2-2; CDR3nt: TGTGCCAGCAGTGTTTCGCGGGGGGGCCTGAACACCGGGGAGCTGTTTTTT; CDR3aa: CASSVSRGGLNTGELFF
abundance: .; d_gene: .; v_gene: TRBV10-3; j_gene: TRBJ1-1; CDR3nt: TGTGCCATCCAGAAGGGGGAACTGAACACTGAAGCTTTCTTT; CDR3aa: CAIQKGELNTEAFF
abundance: .; d_gene: TRBD2; v_gene: TRBV4-2; j_gene: TRBJ2-3; CDR3nt: TGTGCCAGCAGCCCAGGAGCGGGACTGGGTACAGATACGCAGTATTTT; CDR3aa: CASSPGAGLGTDTQYF
abundance: .; d_gene: .; v_gene: TRBV7-9; j_gene: TRBJ1-3; CDR3nt: TGTGCCAGCAGCTTATTCAGGATCTCTGGAAACACCATATATTTT; CDR3aa: CASSLFRISGNTIYF
abundance: .; d_gene: .; v_gene: TRBV10-2; j_gene: TRBJ2-6; CDR3nt: TGCGCCAGCAGTGATACGGGGACGGTGTCTGGGGCCAACGTCCTGACTTTC; CDR3aa: CASSDTGTVSGANVLTF
abundance: .; d_gene: .; v_gene: TRBV23-1; j_gene: TRBJ2-2; CDR3nt: TGCGCCAGCAGTCAATCGAAGGTCAGGCGGGACGCCGGGGAGCTGTTTTTT; CDR3aa: CASSQSKVRRDAGELFF
abundance: .; d_gene: .; v_gene: TRBV29-1; j_gene: TRBJ1-5; CDR3nt: TGCAGCGTTGTCGTAGGGGGATTGCTCGGGAATCAGCCCCAGCATTTT; CDR3aa: CSVVVGGLLGNQPQHF
abundance: .; d_gene: TRBD2; v_gene: TRBV7-8; j_gene: TRBJ2-5; CDR3nt: TGTGCCAGCAGCCCCGTTGGGCTAGCGGGGAGGTTGGCGGAGACCCAGTACTTC; CDR3aa: CASSPVGLAGRLAETQYF
abundance: .; d_gene: .; v_gene: TRBV12-2; j_gene: TRBJ2-3; CDR3nt: TGTGCCCCCGCAGAGGGAGAGGTTCCAGATACGCAGTATTTT; CDR3aa: CAPAEGEVPDTQYF
abundance: .; d_gene: .; v_gene: TRBV6-2/TRBV6-3; j_gene: TRBJ1-4; CDR3nt: TGTGCCAGCAGCTTCAGTGGAATTGAAAAACTGTTTTTT; CDR3aa: CASSFSGIEKLFF
abundance: few; d_gene: .; v_gene: TRBV6-5; j_gene: TRBJ1-4; CDR3nt: TGTGCCAGCTGGGGCAGGGACGCAACTAATGAAAAACTGTTTTTT; CDR3aa: CASWGRDATNEKLFF
abundance: once; d_gene: .; v_gene: TRBV7-2; j_gene: TRBJ2-7; CDR3nt: TGTGCCAGCAGCTTAGTCGCCTCACCAAGTTCCTACGAGCAGTACTTC; CDR3aa: CASSLVASPSSYEQYF
abundance: .; d_gene: TRBD1; v_gene: TRBV11-2; j_gene: TRBJ1-4; CDR3nt: TGTGCCAGCAGCTTAACAGGGGGTGAAGAAAAACTGTTTTTT; CDR3aa: CASSLTGGEEKLFF
abundance: .; d_gene: TRBD2; v_gene: TRBV18; j_gene: TRBJ2-5; CDR3nt: TGTGCCAGCTCACCACCGGGACTAGCGGAAGAGACCCAGTACTTC; CDR3aa: CASSPPGLAEETQYF
abundance: .; d_gene: TRBD1; v_gene: TRBV12-3/TRBV12-4; j_gene: TRBJ1-2; CDR3nt: TGTGCCAGCACTCAGGGGGGTATCTATGGCTACACCTTC; CDR3aa: CASTQGGIYGYTF
abundance: .; d_gene: TRBD1; v_gene: TRBV10-3; j_gene: TRBJ1-1; CDR3nt: TGTGCCATATCTCCTAGGACAGGGACTGAAGCTTTCTTT; CDR3aa: CAISPRTGTEAFF
abundance: .; d_gene: TRBD1; v_gene: TRBV18; j_gene: TRBJ1-2; CDR3nt: TGTGCCAGCTCACCTACTGGGATACAGGGGTACTATGGCTACACCTTC; CDR3aa: CASSPTGIQGYYGYTF
abundance: .; d_gene: TRBD1; v_gene: TRBV5-1; j_gene: TRBJ1-4; CDR3nt: TGCGCCAGCAGCTACACAGGGGGGAAGCTATCGAATGAAAAACTGTTTTTT; CDR3aa: CASSYTGGKLSNEKLFF
abundance: .; d_gene: TRBD1; v_gene: TRBV7-9; j_gene: TRBJ2-3; CDR3nt: TGTGCCAGCAGCTTAGGGGACAGGGTCGGGGCTACGCAGTATTTT; CDR3aa: CASSLGDRVGATQYF
abundance: few; d_gene: .; v_gene: TRBV5-6; j_gene: TRBJ2-7; CDR3nt: TGTGCCAGCAGCCCTCGCTTCGGGACTGAGAACGACGAGCAGTACTTC; CDR3aa: CASSPRFGTENDEQYF
abundance: .; d_gene: .; v_gene: TRBV23-1; j_gene: TRBJ1-2; CDR3nt: TGCGCCAGCAGTCAAATCCGTAGGGCGGACCGTGCTAACTATGGCTACACCTTC; CDR3aa: CASSQIRRADRANYGYTF
abundance: .; d_gene: .; v_gene: TRBV14; j_gene: TRBJ2-1; CDR3nt: TGTGCCAGCAGCCAAGGACCTGAGCAGTTCTTC; CDR3aa: CASSQGPEQFF
abundance: .; d_gene: .; v_gene: TRBV14; j_gene: TRBJ2-7; CDR3nt: TGTGCCAGCAGCCAAAGGGGCGGACGGGGAGCTGAGGACGAGCAGTACTTC; CDR3aa: CASSQRGGRGAEDEQYF
abundance: .; d_gene: .; v_gene: TRBV18; j_gene: TRBJ2-1; CDR3nt: TGTGCCAGCTCACCACTAGACACAAACAATGAGCAGTTCTTC; CDR3aa: CASSPLDTNNEQFF
abundance: .; d_gene: .; v_gene: TRBV7-9; j_gene: TRBJ1-1; CDR3nt: TGTGCCAGCAGCTTAGGGAGTTGGCAGGGAGCTGAAGCTTTCTTT; CDR3aa: CASSLGSWQGAEAFF
abundance: once; d_gene: .; v_gene: TRBV3-1/TRBV3-2; j_gene: TRBJ2-3; CDR3nt: TGTGCCAGCAGCCAAGGCGTGGGCACAGATACGCAGTATTTT; CDR3aa: CASSQGVGTDTQYF
abundance: .; d_gene: .; v_gene: TRBV5-1; j_gene: TRBJ2-7; CDR3nt: TGCGCCAGCAGCCTGAACTACGAGCAGTACTTC; CDR3aa: CASSLNYEQYF
abundance: once; d_gene: .; v_gene: TRBV9; j_gene: TRBJ2-3; CDR3nt: TGTGCCAGCAGCGTGGGGCAAACTACAGATACGCAGTATTTT; CDR3aa: CASSVGQTTDTQYF
abundance: once; d_gene: .; v_gene: TRBV28; j_gene: TRBJ1-1; CDR3nt: TGTGCCAGCAGCATCCCGGGACGGCTTGAAGCTTTCTTT; CDR3aa: CASSIPGRLEAFF
abundance: .; d_gene: .; v_gene: TRBV28; j_gene: TRBJ2-2; CDR3nt: TGTGCCAGCAGTGCCGGAGGGGTGGGCAGATCGAACACCGGGGAGCTGTTTTTT; CDR3aa: CASSAGGVGRSNTGELFF
abundance: .; d_gene: TRBD1; v_gene: TRBV3-1/TRBV3-2; j_gene: TRBJ2-1; CDR3nt: TGTGCCAGCAGTCCCGGACAGGGCCTGTTCTTC; CDR3aa: CASSPGQGLFF
abundance: .; d_gene: .; v_gene: TRBV2; j_gene: TRBJ2-3; CDR3nt: TGTGCCAGCAGACCCGGAACGACCGGGGGTGGGGGAGATACGCAGTATTTT; CDR3aa: CASRPGTTGGGGDTQYF
abundance: .; d_gene: TRBD2; v_gene: TRBV5-6; j_gene: TRBJ2-1; CDR3nt: TGTGCCAGCAGCTTGGTGGCTAGCGGGAGTCGTTACAATGAGCAGTTCTTC; CDR3aa: CASSLVASGSRYNEQFF
abundance: .; d_gene: TRBD2; v_gene: TRBV18; j_gene: TRBJ2-3; CDR3nt: TGTGCCAGCTCAGCAATAGCGGGGGGGACCGGCACAGATACGCAGTATTTT; CDR3aa: CASSAIAGGTGTDTQYF
abundance: .; d_gene: .; v_gene: TRBV6-5; j_gene: TRBJ1-5; CDR3nt: TGTGCCAGCAATTTTGGCAGGTCGGGTGGTCAGCCCCAGCATTTT; CDR3aa: CASNFGRSGGQPQHF
abundance: .; d_gene: TRBD1; v_gene: TRBV6-5; j_gene: TRBJ1-2; CDR3nt: TGTGCCAGCAGTCGAGGGACAGGGGTGGGCTACACCTTC; CDR3aa: CASSRGTGVGYTF